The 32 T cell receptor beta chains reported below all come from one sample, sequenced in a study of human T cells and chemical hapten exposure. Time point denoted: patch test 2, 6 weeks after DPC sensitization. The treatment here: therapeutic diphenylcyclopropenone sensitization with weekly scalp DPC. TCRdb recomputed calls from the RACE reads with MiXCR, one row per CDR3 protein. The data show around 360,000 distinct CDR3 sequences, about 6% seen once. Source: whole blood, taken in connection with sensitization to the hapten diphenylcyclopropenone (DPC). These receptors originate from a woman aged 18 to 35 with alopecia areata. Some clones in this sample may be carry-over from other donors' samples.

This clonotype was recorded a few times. CDR3 residues: CASSDPINQPQHF. Written as DNA, the CDR3 is TGTGCCAGCAGCGACCCGATTAATCAGCCCCAGCATTTT. This chain joins TRBV6-2 or TRBV6-3 and TRBJ1-5, with no clear D. With 6 bases removed from V and 4 bases from J, the gap between germline ends came to 10 bases. Germline V CDR1 and CDR2: MNHEY, SVGEGT. This CDR3 comprises 13 residues.

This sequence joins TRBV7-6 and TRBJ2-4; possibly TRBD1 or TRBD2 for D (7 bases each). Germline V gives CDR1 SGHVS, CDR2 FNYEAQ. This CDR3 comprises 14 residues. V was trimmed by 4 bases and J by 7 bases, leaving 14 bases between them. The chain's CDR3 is CASSSHRGGNIQYF. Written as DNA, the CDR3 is TGTGCCAGCAGCTCCCACAGGGGAGGGAACATTCAGTACTTC. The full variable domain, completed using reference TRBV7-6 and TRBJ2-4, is GAGVSQSPRYKVTKRGQDVALRCDPISGHVSLYWYRQALGQGPEFLTYFNYEAQQDKSGLPNDRFSAERPEGSISTLTIQRTEQRDSAMYRCASSSHRGGNIQYFGAGTRLSVL.

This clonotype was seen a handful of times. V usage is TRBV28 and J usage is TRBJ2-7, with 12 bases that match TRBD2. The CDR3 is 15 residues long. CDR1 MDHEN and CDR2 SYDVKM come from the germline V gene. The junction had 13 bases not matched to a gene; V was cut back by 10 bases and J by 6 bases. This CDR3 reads CATLLAGGIQFEQYF. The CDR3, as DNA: TGTGCCACCCTTCTAGCGGGGGGGATACAATTCGAGCAGTACTTC. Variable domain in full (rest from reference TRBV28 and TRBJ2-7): DVKVTQSSRYLVKRTGEKVFLECVQDMDHENMFWYRQDPGLGLRLIYFSYDVKMKEKGDIPEGYSVSREKKERFSLILESASTNQTSMYLCATLLAGGIQFEQYFGPGTRLTVT.

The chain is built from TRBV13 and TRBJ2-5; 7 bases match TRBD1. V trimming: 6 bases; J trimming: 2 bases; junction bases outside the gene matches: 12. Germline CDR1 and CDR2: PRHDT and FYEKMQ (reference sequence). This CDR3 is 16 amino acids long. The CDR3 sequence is CASSLQGQNPQETQYF. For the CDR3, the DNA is TGTGCCAGCAGTCTACAGGGACAGAACCCACAAGAGACCCAGTACTTC.

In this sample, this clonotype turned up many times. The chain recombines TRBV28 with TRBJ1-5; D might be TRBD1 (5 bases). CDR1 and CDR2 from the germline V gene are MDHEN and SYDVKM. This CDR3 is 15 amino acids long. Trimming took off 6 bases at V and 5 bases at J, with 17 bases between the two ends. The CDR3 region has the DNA TGTGCCAGCAGGATGCCGGGCAGGGAGTATCAGCCCCAGCATTTT. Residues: CASRMPGREYQPQHF.

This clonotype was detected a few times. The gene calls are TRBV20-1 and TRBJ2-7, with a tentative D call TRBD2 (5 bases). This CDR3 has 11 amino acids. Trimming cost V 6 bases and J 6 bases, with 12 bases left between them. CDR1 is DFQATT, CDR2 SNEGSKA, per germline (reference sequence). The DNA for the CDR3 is TGCAGTGCCGCGGACGAGGGCGAGCAGTACTTC. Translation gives CSAADEGEQYF.

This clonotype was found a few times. This CDR3 is CASSAVNSGTEAFF. The CDR3 DNA sequence: TGTGCCAGCAGTGCGGTGAATTCGGGCACTGAAGCTTTCTTT. The chain joins TRBV6-1 to TRBJ1-1; the D is unclear. CDR3 length: 14 amino acids. The V gene's germline CDR1 is MNHNS and CDR2 SASEGT. V was cut by 4 bases and J by 4 bases, with 13 bases left in between.

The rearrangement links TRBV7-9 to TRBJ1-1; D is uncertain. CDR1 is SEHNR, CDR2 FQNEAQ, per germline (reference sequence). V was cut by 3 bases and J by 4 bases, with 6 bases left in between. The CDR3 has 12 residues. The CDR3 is CASSFFSTEAFF. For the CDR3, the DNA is TGTGCCAGCAGCTTTTTTAGCACTGAAGCTTTCTTT.

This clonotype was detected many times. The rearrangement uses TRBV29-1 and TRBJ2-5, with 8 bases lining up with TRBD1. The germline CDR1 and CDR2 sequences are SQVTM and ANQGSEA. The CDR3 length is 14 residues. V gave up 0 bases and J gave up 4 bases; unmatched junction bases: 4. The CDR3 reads CSVEETGVGETQYF. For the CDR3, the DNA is TGCAGCGTTGAAGAGACAGGGGTAGGAGAGACCCAGTACTTC.

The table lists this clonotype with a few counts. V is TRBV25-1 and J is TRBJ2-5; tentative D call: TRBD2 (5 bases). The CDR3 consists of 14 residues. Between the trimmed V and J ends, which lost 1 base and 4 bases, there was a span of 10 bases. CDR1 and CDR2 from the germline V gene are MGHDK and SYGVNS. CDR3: CASSESASRETQYF. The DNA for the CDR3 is TGTGCCAGCAGTGAATCCGCTAGCAGAGAGACCCAGTACTTC.

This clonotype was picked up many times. CDR3 DNA: TGTGCCATCAGTCGGGGCCCGGTGGGGCTAGCCAAAAACATTCAGTACTTC. This translates into CAISRGPVGLAKNIQYF. The chain has TRBV10-3 and TRBJ2-4; either TRBD1 or TRBD2 may fit D (5 bases each). There are 17 residues in the CDR3. Trimming left V 5 bases short and J 0 bases short, with 17 bases between. Germline values: CDR1 ENHRY, CDR2 SYGVKD.

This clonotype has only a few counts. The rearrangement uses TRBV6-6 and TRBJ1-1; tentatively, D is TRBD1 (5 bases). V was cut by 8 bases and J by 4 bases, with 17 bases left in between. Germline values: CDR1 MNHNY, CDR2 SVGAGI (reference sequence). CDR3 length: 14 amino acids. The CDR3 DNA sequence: TGTGCCAGCCTCCGCGGTGTAGGGACCACTGAAGCTTTCTTT. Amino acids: CASLRGVGTTEAFF.

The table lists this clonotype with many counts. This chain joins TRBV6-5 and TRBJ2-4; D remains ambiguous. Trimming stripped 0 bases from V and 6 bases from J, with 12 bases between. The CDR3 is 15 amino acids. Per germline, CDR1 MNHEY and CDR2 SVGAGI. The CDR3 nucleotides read TGTGCCAGCAGTTACTCTCTCAGAACCCCAAACATTCAGTACTTC. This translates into CASSYSLRTPNIQYF.

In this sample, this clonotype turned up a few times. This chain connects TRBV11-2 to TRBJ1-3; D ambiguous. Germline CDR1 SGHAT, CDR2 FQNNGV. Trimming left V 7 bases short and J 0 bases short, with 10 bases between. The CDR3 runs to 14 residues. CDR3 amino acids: CASTRPSSGNTIYF. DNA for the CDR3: TGTGCCAGCACCAGACCGTCCTCTGGAAACACCATATATTTT.

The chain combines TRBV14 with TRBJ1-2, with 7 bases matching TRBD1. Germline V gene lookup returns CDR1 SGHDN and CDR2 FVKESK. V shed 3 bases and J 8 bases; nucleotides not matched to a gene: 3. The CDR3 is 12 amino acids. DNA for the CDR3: TGTGCCAGCAGCCATGACAGGGCGGGCTACACCTTC. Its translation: CASSHDRAGYTF.

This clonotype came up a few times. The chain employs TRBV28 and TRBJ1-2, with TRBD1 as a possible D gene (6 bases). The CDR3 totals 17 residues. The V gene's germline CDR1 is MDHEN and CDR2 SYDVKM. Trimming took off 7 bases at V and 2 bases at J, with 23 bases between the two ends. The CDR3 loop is CASTLSWRGSINYGYTF. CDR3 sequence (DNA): TGTGCCAGCACCCTCTCATGGAGGGGGTCGATAAACTATGGCTACACCTTC.

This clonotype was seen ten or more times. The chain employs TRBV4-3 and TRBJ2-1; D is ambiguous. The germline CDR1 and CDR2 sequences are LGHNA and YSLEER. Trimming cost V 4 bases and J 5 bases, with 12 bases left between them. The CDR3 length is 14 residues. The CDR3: CASSLTVSHNEQFF. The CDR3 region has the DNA TGCGCCAGCAGCCTGACCGTATCCCACAATGAGCAGTTCTTC.

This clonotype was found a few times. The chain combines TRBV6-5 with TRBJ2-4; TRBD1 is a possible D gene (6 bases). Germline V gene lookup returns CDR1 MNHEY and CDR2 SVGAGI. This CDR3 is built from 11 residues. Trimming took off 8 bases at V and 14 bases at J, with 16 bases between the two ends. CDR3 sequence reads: CASRVGGAEYF. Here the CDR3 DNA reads TGTGCCAGCCGGGTAGGGGGAGCGGAGTACTTC.

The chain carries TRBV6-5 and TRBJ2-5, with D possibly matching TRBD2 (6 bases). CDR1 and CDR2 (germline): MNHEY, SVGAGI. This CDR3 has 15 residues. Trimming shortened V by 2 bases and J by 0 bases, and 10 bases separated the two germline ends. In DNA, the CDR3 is TGTGCCAGCAGTTACCGACCGGGGGACCAAGAGACCCAGTACTTC. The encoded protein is CASSYRPGDQETQYF.

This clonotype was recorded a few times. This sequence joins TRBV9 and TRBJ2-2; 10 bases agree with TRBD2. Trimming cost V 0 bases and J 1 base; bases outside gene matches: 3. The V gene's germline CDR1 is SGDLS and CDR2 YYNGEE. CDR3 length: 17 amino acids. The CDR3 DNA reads TGTGCCAGCAGCGTAGGCCGACTAGCGGGGAACACCGGGGAGCTGTTTTTT. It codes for CASSVGRLAGNTGELFF.

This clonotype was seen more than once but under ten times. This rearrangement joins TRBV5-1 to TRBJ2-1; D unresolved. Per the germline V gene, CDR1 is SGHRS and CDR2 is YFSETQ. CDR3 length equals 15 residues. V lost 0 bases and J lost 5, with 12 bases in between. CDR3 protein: CASSLAPGRNNEQFF. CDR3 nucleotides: TGCGCCAGCAGCTTGGCCCCAGGACGAAACAATGAGCAGTTCTTC.

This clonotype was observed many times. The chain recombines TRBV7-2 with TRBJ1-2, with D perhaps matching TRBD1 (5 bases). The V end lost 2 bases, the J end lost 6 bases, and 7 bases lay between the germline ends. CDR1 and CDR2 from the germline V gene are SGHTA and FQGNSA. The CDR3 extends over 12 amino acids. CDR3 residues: CASSLRGNGYTF. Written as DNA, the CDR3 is TGTGCCAGCAGCTTACGGGGGAATGGCTACACCTTC.

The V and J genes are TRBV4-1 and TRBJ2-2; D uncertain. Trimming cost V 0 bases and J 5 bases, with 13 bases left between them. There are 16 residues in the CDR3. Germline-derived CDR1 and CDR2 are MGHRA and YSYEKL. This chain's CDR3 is CASSQDSRLKTGELFF. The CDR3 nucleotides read TGCGCCAGCAGCCAAGATAGCCGACTTAAAACCGGGGAGCTGTTTTTT.

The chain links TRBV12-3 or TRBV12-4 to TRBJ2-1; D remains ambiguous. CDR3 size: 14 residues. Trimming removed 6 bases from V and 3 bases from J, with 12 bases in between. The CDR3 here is CASSAMGIYNEQFF. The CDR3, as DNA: TGTGCCAGCAGCGCTATGGGGATCTACAATGAGCAGTTCTTC.

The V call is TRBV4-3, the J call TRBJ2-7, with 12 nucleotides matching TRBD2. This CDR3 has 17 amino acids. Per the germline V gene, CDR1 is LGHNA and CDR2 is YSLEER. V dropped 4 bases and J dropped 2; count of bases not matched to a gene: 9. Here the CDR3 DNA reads TGCGCCAGCAGCCTAAGGGCTACTAGCGGGGGGCCCTACGAGCAGTACTTC. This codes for CASSLRATSGGPYEQYF.

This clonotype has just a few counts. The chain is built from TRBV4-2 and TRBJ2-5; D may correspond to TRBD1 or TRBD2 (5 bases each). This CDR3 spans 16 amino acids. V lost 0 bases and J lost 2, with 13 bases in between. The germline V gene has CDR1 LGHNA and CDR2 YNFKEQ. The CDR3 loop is CASSQEGRTPQETQYF. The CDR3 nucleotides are TGTGCCAGCAGCCAAGAGGGACGGACGCCTCAAGAGACCCAGTACTTC.

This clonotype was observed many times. The CDR3 reads CASRRTGPDGYTF. The DNA of the CDR3 is TGTGCCAGCCGACGGACAGGGCCGGACGGCTACACCTTC. The chain carries TRBV7-9 and TRBJ1-2, with TRBD1 matching 8 bases. The CDR3 has 13 amino acids. The germline gives CDR1 SEHNR, CDR2 FQNEAQ (reference sequence). V shed 8 bases and J 8 bases; nucleotides not matched to a gene: 10.

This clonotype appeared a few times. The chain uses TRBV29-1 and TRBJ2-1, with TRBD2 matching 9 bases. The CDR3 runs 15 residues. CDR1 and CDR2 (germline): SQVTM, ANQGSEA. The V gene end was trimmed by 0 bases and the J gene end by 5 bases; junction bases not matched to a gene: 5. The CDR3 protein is CSVEDLAGVHNEQFF. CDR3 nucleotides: TGCAGCGTTGAAGACTTAGCGGGGGTACACAATGAGCAGTTCTTC.

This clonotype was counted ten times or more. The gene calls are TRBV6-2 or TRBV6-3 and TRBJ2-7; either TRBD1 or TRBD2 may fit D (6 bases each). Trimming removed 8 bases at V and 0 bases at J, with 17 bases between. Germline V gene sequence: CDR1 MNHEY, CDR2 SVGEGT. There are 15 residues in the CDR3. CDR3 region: CASGPDEGGSYEQYF. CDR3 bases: TGTGCCAGCGGACCAGATGAGGGGGGCTCCTACGAGCAGTACTTC.

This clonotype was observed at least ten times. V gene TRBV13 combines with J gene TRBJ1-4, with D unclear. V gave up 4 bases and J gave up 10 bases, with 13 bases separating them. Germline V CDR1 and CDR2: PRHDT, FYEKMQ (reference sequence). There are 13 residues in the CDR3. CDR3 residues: CASSSLRSGKLFF. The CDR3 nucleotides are TGTGCCAGCAGCTCCCTAAGGTCGGGAAAACTGTTTTTT.

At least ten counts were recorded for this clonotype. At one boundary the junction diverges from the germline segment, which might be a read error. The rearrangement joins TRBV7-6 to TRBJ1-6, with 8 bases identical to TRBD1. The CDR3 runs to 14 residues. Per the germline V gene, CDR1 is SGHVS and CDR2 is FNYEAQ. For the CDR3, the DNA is TGTGCCAGCAGCCCGACAGGGGCTGACCCACCCCTCCATTTT. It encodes CASSPTGADPPLHF. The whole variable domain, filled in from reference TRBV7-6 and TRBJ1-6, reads GAGVSQSPRYKVTKRGQDVALRCDPISGHVSLYWYRQALGQGPEFLTYFNYEAQQDKSGLPNDRFSAERPEGSISTLTIQRTEQRDSAMYRCASSPTGADPPLHFGNGTRLTVT.

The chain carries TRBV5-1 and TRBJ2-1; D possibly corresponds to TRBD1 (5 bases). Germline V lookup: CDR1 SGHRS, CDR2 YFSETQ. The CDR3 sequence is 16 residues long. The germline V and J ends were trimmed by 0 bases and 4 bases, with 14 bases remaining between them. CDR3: CASSLEGFDPYNEQFF. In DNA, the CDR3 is TGCGCCAGCAGCTTGGAGGGGTTTGACCCTTACAATGAGCAGTTCTTC.